This passage covers 13 T cell receptor beta chains from one sample sequenced in a study of early T cells in non-severe SARS-CoV-2 infection. TCRdb reprocessed the 5' RACE reads with MiXCR, giving one entry per CDR3 protein. The repertoire holds 90,000 to 120,000 distinct CDR3 sequences, around 10% seen once, with 7.6% in the top ten. Sample: whole blood. The receptor set was obtained from an adult who was a healthcare worker with PCR-confirmed SARS-CoV-2 infection or an uninfected control (not recorded which).

The chain has TRBV30 and TRBJ2-7; 9 bases match TRBD1. Germline CDR1 and CDR2: GTSNPN and SVGIG (reference sequence). The CDR3 spans 14 residues. V shed 2 bases and J 7 bases; nucleotides not matched to a gene: 9. The CDR3 sequence: CAWSSGTGSREQYF. The CDR3 DNA follows: TGTGCCTGGAGTTCCGGGACAGGGTCAAGGGAGCAGTACTTC.

In its sample, this clonotype was seen many times. This chain links TRBV6-4 with TRBJ2-1; D remains unclear. The V gene lost 4 bases and the J gene lost 5 bases, with 12 bases spanning the gap. This CDR3 is built from 14 residues. CDR1 is MRHNA, CDR2 SNTAGT, per germline. The CDR3 nucleotides are TGTGCCAGCAGTGTGTCCGCGGATGACAATGAGCAGTTCTTC. It translates to CASSVSADDNEQFF.

There are a few counts of this clonotype. The chain joins TRBV4-2 to TRBJ1-1, with TRBD1 matching 8 bases. Germline CDR1 LGHNA, CDR2 YNFKEQ. J was trimmed by 5 bases and V by 5 bases; bases with no gene match: 7. The CDR3 runs to 14 residues. Here the CDR3 reads CASSSDRAWTEAFF. In DNA form, the CDR3 reads TGTGCCAGCAGCTCGGACAGGGCTTGGACTGAAGCTTTCTTT.

This clonotype was seen a handful of times. The chain couples TRBV12-3 or TRBV12-4 to TRBJ1-4, with D unclear. V was cut by 3 bases and J by 7 bases, with 12 bases left in between. The CDR3 runs 14 residues. Written as DNA, the CDR3 is TGTGCCAGCAGTTTCGGCACATCGGGTGAAAAACTGTTTTTT. Translation gives CASSFGTSGEKLFF.

The gene calls are TRBV2 and TRBJ2-7; D might be TRBD2 (6 bases). The V gene lost 6 bases and the J gene lost 2 bases, with 8 bases spanning the gap. Germline assignment: CDR1 SNHLY and CDR2 FYNNEI. The CDR3 runs to 12 residues. As DNA, the CDR3 is TGTGCCAGCAGCCGGGAGACCTACGAGCAGTACTTC. Translated: CASSRETYEQYF.

This clonotype was counted ten times or more. The chain links TRBV5-1 to TRBJ2-1; 7 bases fit TRBD2. V lost 3 bases and J lost 8; bases outside the gene matches: 8. Germline V CDR1 and CDR2: SGHRS, YFSETQ. This CDR3 has 14 residues. In nucleotides, the CDR3 is TGCGCCAGCAGCTCAGGTCTCCTAGCGGATGAGCAGTTCTTC. It translates to CASSSGLLADEQFF. The complete variable domain, with remaining parts taken from reference TRBV5-1 and TRBJ2-1, reads KAGVTQTPRYLIKTRGQQVTLSCSPISGHRSVSWYQQTPGQGLQFLFEYFSETQRNKGNFPGRFSGRQFSNSRSEMNVSTLELGDSALYLCASSSGLLADEQFFGPGTRLTVL.

This clonotype was counted many times. The chain has TRBV4-3 and TRBJ1-1; unclear D gene. Germline-derived CDR1 and CDR2 are LGHNA and YSLEER. This CDR3 comprises 16 residues. V was shortened by 0 bases and J by 1 base, with 12 bases between the two germline ends. The CDR3 loop is CASSQDFTRKNTEAFF. In nucleotides, the CDR3 is TGCGCCAGCAGCCAAGATTTTACCAGAAAGAACACTGAAGCTTTCTTT.

In its sample, this clonotype was seen many times. This rearrangement joins TRBV28 to TRBJ2-1; D is undetermined. This CDR3 region has 12 residues. V lost 6 bases and J lost 8, with 11 bases in between. The germline CDR1 and CDR2 sequences are MDHEN and SYDVKM. CDR3 protein: CASSPSGHEQFF. CDR3 coding DNA: TGTGCCAGCAGCCCATCGGGTCATGAGCAGTTCTTC.

This clonotype came up many times. The V and J genes are TRBV20-1 and TRBJ2-1, with D perhaps TRBD2 (6 bases). The CDR3 runs 13 residues. CDR1 is DFQATT and CDR2 is SNEGSKA in the germline V gene (reference sequence). V lost 3 bases, J lost 5 bases, and 11 bases lay in between. The CDR3 loop reads CSARGTLHNEQFF. The CDR3 DNA follows: TGCAGTGCTAGGGGGACTCTTCACAATGAGCAGTTCTTC.

This clonotype has a handful of counts. The rearrangement joins TRBV5-1 to TRBJ1-6; D unclear. The CDR3 covers 11 residues. Trimming pared 5 bases from V and 16 bases from J, leaving 13 bases between. The V gene's germline CDR1 is SGHRS and CDR2 YFSETQ. In DNA, the CDR3 is TGCGCCAGCAGTCTAGCCCTCCAACTCCACTTT. Amino acids: CASSLALQLHF.

The CDR3 DNA reads as TGTGCCAGCAGCCAAGAGGGGCGGCGGGGAGCCCAGTACTTC. This sequence encodes CASSQEGRRGAQYF. The V and J genes are TRBV3-1 and TRBJ2-5, with TRBD2 as a possible D gene (6 bases). V shed 0 bases and J shed 9 bases, with 14 bases lying between them. Germline CDR1 LGHDT, CDR2 YNNKEL (reference sequence). The CDR3 totals 14 residues.

This clonotype has a count of ten or more. The rearrangement uses TRBV20-1 and TRBJ2-5, with a possible D match to TRBD1 (5 bases). The CDR3 loop spans 12 amino acids. Trimming took 3 bases from V and 7 from J, leaving 12 bases between them. The germline V gene has CDR1 DFQATT and CDR2 SNEGSKA (reference sequence). This CDR3 is CSASDQGVTQYF. The CDR3 coding sequence is TGCAGTGCTAGCGACCAAGGGGTGACCCAGTACTTC.

The V call is TRBV2, the J call TRBJ2-5; D might be TRBD1 (6 bases). The CDR3 is 16 residues long. V shed 0 bases and J shed 7 bases, with 18 bases lying between them. Germline-derived CDR1 and CDR2 are SNHLY and FYNNEI. CDR3 sequence reads: CASSEAWGHHQGTQYF. The CDR3 coding sequence is TGTGCCAGCAGTGAAGCATGGGGGCACCACCAGGGGACCCAGTACTTC.